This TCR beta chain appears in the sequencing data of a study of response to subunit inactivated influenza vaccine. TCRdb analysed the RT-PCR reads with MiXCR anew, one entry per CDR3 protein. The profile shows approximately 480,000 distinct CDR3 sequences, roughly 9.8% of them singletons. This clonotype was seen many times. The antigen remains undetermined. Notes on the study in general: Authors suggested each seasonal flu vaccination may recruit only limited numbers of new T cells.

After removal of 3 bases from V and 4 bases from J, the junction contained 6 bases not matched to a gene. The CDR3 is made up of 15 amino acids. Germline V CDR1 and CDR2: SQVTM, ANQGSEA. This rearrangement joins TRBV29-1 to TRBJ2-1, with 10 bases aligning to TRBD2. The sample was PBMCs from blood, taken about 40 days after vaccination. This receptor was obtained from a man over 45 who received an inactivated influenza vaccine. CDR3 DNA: TGCAGCGTTGATCGGAGCGGGAGGGCTTACAATGAGCAGTTCTTC. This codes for CSVDRSGRAYNEQFF.